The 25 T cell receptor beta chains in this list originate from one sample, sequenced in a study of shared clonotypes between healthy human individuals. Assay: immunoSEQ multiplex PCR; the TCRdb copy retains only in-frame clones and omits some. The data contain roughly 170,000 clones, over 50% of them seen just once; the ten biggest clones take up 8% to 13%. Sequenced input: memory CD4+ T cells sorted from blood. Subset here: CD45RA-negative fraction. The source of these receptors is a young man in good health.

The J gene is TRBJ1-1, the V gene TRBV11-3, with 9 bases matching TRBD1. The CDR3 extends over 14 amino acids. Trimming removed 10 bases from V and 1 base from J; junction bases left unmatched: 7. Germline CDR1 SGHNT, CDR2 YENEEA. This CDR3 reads CATHPDRGNTEAFF. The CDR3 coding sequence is TGTGCCACTCATCCGGACAGGGGGAACACTGAAGCTTTCTTT.

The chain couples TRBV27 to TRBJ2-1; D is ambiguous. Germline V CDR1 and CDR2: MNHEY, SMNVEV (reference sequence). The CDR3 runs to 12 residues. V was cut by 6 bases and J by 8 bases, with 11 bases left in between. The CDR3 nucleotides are TGTGCCAGCAGCCCCACTGGACATGAGCAGTTCTTC. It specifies CASSPTGHEQFF.

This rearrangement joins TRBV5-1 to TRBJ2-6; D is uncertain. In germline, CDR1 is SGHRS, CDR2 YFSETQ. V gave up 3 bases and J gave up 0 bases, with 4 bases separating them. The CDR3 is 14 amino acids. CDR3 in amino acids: CASSWGSGANVLTF. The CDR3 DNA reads TGCGCCAGCAGCTGGGGCTCTGGGGCCAACGTCCTGACTTTC.

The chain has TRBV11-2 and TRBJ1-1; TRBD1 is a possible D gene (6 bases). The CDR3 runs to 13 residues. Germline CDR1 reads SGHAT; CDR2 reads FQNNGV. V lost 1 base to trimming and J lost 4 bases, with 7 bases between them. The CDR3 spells CASSLARGTEAFF. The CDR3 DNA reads TGTGCCAGCAGCTTAGCCAGGGGCACTGAAGCTTTCTTT.

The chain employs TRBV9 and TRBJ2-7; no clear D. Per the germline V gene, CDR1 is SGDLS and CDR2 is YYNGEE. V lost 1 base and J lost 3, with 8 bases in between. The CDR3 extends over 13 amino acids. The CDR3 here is CASSVSEHYEQYF. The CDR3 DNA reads TGTGCCAGCAGCGTATCGGAACACTACGAGCAGTACTTC.

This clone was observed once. The CDR3 DNA reads as TGTGCCAGCAGCGCCGGCAATGAGCAGTTCTTC. It translates to CASSAGNEQFF. The rearrangement links TRBV21-1 to TRBJ2-1; the table's D call, TRBD2, has no DNA check behind it. TRBV21-1 is marked as a pseudogene. The CDR3 covers 11 residues.

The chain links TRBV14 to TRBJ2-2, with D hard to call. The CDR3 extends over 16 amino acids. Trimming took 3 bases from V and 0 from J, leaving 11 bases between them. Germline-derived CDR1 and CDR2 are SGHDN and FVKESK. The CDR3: CASSQLMGTNTGELFF. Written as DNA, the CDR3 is TGTGCCAGCAGCCAGCTCATGGGGACGAACACCGGGGAGCTGTTTTTT.

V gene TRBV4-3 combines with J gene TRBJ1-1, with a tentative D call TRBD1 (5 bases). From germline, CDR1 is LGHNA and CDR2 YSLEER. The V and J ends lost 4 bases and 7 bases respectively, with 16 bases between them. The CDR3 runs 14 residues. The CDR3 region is CASSRRVWDDEAFF. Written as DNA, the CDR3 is TGCGCCAGCAGCCGAAGAGTTTGGGACGATGAAGCTTTCTTT.

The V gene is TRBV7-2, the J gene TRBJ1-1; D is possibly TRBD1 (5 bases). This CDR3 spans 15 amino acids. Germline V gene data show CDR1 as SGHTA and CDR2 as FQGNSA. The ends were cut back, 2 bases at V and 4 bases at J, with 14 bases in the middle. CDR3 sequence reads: CASSLTHTGGTEAFF. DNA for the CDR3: TGTGCCAGCAGCTTAACCCATACGGGGGGCACTGAAGCTTTCTTT.

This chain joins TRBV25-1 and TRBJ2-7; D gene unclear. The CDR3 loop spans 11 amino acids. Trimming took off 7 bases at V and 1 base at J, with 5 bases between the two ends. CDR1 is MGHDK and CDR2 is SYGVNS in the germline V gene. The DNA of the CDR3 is TGTGCCAGCACGCAGTCCTACGAGCAGTACTTC. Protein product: CASTQSYEQYF.

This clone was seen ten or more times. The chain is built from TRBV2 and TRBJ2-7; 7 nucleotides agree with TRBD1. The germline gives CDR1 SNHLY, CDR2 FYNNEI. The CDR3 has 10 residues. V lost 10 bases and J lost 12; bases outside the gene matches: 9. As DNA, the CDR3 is TGTGCCACCCCTAGGCGGACAGGGTACTTC. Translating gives CATPRRTGYF.

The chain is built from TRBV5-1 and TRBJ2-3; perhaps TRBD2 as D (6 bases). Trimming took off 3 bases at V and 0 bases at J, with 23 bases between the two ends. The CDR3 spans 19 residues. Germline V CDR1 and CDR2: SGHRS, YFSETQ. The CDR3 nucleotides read TGCGCCAGCAGCTCCCCTTCCCGCGGGATAGCGCCAAGCACAGATACGCAGTATTTT. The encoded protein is CASSSPSRGIAPSTDTQYF.

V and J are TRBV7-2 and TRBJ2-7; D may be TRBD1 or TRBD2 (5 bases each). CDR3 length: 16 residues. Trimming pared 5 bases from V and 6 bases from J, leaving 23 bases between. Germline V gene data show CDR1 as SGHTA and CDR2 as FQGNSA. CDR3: CASSLEVGGRKTEQYF. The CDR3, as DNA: TGTGCCAGCAGCCTCGAGGTTGGGGGACGAAAAACCGAGCAGTACTTC. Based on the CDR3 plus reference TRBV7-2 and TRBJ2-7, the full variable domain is GAGVSQSPSNKVTEKGKDVELRCDPISGHTALYWYRQSLGQGLEFLIYFQGNSAPDKSGLPSDRFSAERTGGSVSTLTIQRTQQEDSAVYLCASSLEVGGRKTEQYFGPGTRLTVT.

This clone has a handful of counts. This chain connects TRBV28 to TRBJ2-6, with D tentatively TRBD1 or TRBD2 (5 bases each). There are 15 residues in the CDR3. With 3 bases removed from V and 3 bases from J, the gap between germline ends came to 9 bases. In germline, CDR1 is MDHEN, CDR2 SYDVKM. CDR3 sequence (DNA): TGTGCCAGCAGTTTCGGGACGTTTGGGGCCAACGTCCTGACTTTC. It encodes CASSFGTFGANVLTF.

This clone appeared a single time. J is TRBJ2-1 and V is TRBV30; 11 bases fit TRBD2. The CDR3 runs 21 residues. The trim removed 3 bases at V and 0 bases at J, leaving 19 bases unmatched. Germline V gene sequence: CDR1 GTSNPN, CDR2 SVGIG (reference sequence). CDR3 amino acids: CAWSSDPWTSGPSSSYNEQFF. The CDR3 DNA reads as TGTGCCTGGAGCTCCGACCCGTGGACTAGCGGGCCCTCGAGCTCCTACAATGAGCAGTTCTTC.

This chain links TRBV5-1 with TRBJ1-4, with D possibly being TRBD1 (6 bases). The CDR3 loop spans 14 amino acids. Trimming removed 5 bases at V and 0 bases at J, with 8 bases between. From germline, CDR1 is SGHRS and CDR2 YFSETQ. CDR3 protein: CASRWTATNEKLFF. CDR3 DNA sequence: TGCGCCAGCAGATGGACAGCAACTAATGAAAAACTGTTTTTT.

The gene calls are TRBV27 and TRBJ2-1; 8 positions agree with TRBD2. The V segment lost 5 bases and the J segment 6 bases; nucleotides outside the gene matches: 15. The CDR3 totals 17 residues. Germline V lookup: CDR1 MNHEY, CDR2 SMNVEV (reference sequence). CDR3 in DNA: TGTGCCAGCAGTCTTTCTCCTACTAGCGGAGCGTTCAATGAGCAGTTCTTC. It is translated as CASSLSPTSGAFNEQFF.

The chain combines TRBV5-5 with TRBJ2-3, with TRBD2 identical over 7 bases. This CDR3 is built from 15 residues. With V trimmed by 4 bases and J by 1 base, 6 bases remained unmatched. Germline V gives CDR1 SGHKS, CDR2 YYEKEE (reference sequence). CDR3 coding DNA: TGTGCCAGCAGCCTAGCGGAGTCAGGCACAGATACGCAGTATTTT. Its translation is CASSLAESGTDTQYF. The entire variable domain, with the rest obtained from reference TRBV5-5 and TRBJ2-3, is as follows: DAGVTQSPTHLIKTRGQQVTLRCSPISGHKSVSWYQQVLGQGPQFIFQYYEKEERGRGNFPDRFSARQFPNYSSELNVNALLLGDSALYLCASSLAESGTDTQYFGPGTRLTVL.

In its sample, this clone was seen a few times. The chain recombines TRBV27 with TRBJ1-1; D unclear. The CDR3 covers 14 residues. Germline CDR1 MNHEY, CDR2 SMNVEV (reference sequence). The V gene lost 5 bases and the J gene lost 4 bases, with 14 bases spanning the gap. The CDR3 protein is CASSPRGLATEAFF. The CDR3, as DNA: TGTGCCAGCAGTCCCCGTGGATTGGCCACTGAAGCTTTCTTT.

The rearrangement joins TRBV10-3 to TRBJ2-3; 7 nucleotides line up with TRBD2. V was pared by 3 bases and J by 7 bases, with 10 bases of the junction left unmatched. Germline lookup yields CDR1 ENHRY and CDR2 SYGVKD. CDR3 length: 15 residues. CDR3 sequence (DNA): TGTGCCATCAGTGATCCCCGGGGGGTCGGACATACGCAGTATTTT. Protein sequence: CAISDPRGVGHTQYF.

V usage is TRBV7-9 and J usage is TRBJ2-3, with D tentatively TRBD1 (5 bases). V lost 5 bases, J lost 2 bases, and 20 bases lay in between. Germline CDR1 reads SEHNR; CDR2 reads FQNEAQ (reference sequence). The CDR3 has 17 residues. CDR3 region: CASSTGAGPQHTDTQYF. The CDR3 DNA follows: TGTGCCAGCAGCACAGGAGCAGGTCCCCAACACACAGATACGCAGTATTTT.

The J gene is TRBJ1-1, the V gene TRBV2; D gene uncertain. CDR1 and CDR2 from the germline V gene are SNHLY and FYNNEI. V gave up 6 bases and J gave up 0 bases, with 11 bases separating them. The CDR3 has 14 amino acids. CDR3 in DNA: TGTGCCAGCAGAGAGCGGTTCATGAACACTGAAGCTTTCTTT. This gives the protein CASRERFMNTEAFF. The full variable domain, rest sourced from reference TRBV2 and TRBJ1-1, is EPEVTQTPSHQVTQMGQEVILRCVPISNHLYFYWYRQILGQKVEFLVSFYNNEISEKSEIFDDQFSVERPDGSNFTLKIRSTKLEDSAMYFCASRERFMNTEAFFGQGTRLTVV.

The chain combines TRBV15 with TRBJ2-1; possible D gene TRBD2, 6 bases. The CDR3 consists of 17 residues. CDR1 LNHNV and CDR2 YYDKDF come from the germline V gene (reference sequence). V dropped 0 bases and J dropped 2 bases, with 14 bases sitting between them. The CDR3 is CATSRDRGTPAYNEQFF. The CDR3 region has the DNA TGTGCCACCAGCAGAGATCGGGGGACTCCAGCCTACAATGAGCAGTTCTTC.

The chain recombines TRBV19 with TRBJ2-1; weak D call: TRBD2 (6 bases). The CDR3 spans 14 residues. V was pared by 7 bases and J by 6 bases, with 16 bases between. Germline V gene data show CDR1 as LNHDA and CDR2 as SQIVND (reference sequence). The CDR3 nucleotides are TGTGCCAGTACCCCGGGGCGACTAGTCAATGAGCAGTTCTTC. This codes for CASTPGRLVNEQFF.

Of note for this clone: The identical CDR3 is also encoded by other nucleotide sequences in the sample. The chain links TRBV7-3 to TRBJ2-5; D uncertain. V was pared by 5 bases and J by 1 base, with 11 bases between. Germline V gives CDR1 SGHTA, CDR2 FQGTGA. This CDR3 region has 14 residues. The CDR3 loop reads CASSPTGLQETQYF. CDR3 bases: TGTGCCAGCAGCCCAACCGGTCTCCAAGAGACCCAGTACTTC.